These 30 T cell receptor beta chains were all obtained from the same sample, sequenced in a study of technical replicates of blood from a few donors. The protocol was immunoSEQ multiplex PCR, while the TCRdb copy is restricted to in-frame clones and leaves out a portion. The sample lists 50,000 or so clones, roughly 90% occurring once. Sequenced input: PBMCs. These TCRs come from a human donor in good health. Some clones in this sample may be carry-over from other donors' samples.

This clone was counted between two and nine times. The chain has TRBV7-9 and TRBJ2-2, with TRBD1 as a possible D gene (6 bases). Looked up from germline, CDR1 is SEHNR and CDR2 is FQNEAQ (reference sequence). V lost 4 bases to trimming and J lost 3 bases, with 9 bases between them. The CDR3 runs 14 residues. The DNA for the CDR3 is TGTGCCAGCAGCTCGGACAGCTACACCGGGGAGCTGTTTTTT. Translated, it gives CASSSDSYTGELFF. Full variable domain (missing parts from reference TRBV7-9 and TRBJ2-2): DTGVSQNPRHKITKRGQNVTFRCDPISEHNRLYWYRQTLGQGPEFLTYFQNEAQLEKSRLLSDRFSAERPKGSFSTLEIQRTEQGDSAMYLCASSSDSYTGELFFGEGSRLTVL.

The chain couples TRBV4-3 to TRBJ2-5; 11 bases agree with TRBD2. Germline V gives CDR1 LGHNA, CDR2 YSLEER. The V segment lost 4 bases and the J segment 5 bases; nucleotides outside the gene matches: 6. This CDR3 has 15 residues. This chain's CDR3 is CASSRGTSGTETQYF. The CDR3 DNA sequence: TGCGCCAGCAGCCGTGGGACTAGCGGAACGGAGACCCAGTACTTC.

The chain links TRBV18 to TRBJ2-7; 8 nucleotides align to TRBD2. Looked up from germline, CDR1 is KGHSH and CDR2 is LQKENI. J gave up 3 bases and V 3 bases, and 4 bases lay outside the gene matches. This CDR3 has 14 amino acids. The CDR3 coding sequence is TGTGCCAGCTCACCTTCCAGCGGGAGCTACGAGCAGTACTTC. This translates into CASSPSSGSYEQYF. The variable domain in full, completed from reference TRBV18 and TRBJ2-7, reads NAGVMQNPRHLVRRRGQEARLRCSPMKGHSHVYWYRQLPEEGLKFMVYLQKENIIDESGMPKERFSAEFPKEGPSILRIQQVVRGDSAAYFCASSPSSGSYEQYFGPGTRLTVT.

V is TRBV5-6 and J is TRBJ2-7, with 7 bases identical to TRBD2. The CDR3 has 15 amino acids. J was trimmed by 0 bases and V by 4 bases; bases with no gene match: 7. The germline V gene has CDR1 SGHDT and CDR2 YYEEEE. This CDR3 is CASSLPGGLSYEQYF. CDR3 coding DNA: TGTGCCAGCAGCCTACCGGGGGGACTCTCCTACGAGCAGTACTTC.

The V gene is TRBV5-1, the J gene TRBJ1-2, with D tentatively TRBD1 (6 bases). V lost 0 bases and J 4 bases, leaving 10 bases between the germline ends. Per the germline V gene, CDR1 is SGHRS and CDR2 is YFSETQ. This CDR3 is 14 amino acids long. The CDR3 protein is CASSLGDTGYGYTF. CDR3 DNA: TGCGCCAGCAGCTTGGGGGACACAGGCTATGGCTACACCTTC.

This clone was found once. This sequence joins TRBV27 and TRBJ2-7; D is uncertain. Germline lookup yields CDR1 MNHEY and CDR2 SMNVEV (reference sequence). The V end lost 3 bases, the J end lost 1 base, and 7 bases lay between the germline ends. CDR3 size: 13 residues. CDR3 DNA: TGTGCCAGCAGTTTGAAAGAGTCCTACGAGCAGTACTTC. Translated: CASSLKESYEQYF.

CDR3 in amino acids: CASSNNRDTQYF. For the CDR3, the DNA is TGTGCCAGCAGTAATAACAGGGATACGCAGTATTTT. V and J are TRBV6-5 and TRBJ2-3; possible D gene TRBD1, 5 bases. This CDR3 has 12 amino acids. Germline V gives CDR1 MNHEY, CDR2 SVGAGI. Trimming took 5 bases from V and 6 from J, leaving 9 bases between them.

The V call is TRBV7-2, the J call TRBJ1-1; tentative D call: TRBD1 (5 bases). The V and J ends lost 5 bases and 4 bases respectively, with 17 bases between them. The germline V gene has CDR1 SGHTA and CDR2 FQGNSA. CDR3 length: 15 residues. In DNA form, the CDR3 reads TGTGCCAGCAGCCTCGAGTCGGGGGTGGGCACTGAAGCTTTCTTT. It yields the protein CASSLESGVGTEAFF.

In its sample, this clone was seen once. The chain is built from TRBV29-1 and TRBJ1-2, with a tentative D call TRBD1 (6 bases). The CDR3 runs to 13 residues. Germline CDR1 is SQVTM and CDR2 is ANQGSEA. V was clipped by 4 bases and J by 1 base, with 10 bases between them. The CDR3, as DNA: TGCAGCGTTGGCCCACAGGGTAACTATGGCTACACCTTC. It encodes CSVGPQGNYGYTF.

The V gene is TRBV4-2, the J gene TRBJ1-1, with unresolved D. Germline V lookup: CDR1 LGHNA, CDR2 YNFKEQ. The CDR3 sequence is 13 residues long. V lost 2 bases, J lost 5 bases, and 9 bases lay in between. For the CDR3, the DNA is TGTGCCAGCAGCCAAAACGGGGTAACTGAAGCTTTCTTT. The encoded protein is CASSQNGVTEAFF.

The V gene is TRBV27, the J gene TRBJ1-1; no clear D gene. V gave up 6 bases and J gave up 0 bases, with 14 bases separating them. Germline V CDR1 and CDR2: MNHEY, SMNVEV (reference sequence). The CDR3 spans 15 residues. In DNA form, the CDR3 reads TGTGCCAGCAGGCCGTCCTTAAACATGAACACTGAAGCTTTCTTT. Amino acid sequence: CASRPSLNMNTEAFF.

CDR3 nucleotide sequence: TGTGCCAGCAGTGGGGGCGGCGGGAGGGGCAACAATGAGCAGTTCTTC. Amino acids: CASSGGGGRGNNEQFF. V gene TRBV25-1 combines with J gene TRBJ2-1, with 9 bases aligning to TRBD2. The CDR3 covers 16 residues. V trimming: 4 bases; J trimming: 5 bases; junction bases outside the gene matches: 9. Germline loops: CDR1 MGHDK, CDR2 SYGVNS. The whole variable domain, remainder taken from reference TRBV25-1 and TRBJ2-1, is EADIYQTPRYLVIGTGKKITLECSQTMGHDKMYWYQQDPGMELHLIHYSYGVNSTEKGDLSSESTVSRIRTEHFPLTLESARPSHTSQYLCASSGGGGRGNNEQFFGPGTRLTVL.

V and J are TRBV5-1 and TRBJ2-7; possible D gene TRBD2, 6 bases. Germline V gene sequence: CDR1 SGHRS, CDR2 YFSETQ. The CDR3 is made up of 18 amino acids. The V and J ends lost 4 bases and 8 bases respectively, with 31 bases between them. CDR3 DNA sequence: TGCGCCAGCAGCGCACGACGGTTTAGCGGACTCCAACCCCCTCAGCAGTACTTC. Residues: CASSARRFSGLQPPQQYF.

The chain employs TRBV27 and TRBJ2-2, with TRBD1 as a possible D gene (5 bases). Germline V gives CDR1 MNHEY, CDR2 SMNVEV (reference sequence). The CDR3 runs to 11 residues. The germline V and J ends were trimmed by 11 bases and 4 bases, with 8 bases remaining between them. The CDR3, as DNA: TGTGCCGCAGGGTTCACCGGGGAGCTGTTTTTT. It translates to CAAGFTGELFF.

In nucleotides, the CDR3 is TGTGCCAGCGGTCAGAGCGGGAGAGCCTACGAGCAGTACTTC. Protein product: CASGQSGRAYEQYF. This sequence joins TRBV7-2 and TRBJ2-7, with 8 bases identical to TRBD2. Germline CDR1 reads SGHTA; CDR2 reads FQGNSA. With V trimmed by 8 bases and J by 2 bases, 8 bases remained unmatched. The CDR3 runs 14 residues.

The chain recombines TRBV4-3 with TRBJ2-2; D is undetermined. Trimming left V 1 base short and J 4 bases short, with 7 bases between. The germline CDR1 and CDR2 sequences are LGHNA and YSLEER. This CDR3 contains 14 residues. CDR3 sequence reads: CASSQVSGTGELFF. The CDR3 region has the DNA TGCGCCAGCAGCCAAGTTTCAGGCACCGGGGAGCTGTTTTTT.

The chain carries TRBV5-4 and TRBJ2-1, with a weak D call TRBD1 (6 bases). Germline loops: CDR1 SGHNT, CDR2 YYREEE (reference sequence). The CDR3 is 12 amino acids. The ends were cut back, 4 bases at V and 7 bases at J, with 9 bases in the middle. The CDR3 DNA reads TGTGCCAGCAGCCTTACAGGGAATGAGCAGTTCTTC. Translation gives CASSLTGNEQFF.

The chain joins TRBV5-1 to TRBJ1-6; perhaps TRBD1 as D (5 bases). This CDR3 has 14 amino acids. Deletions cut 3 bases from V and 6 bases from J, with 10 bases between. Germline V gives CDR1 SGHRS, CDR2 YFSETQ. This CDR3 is CASSSETVNSPLHF. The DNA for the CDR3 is TGCGCCAGCAGCTCGGAGACAGTTAATTCACCCCTCCACTTT.

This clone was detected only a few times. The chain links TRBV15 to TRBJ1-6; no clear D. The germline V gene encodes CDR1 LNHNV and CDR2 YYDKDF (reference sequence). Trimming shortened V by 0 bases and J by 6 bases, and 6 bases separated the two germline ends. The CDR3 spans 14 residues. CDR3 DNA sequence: TGTGCCACCAGCAGAGATGGGAGTAATTCACCCCTCCACTTT. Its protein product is CATSRDGSNSPLHF.

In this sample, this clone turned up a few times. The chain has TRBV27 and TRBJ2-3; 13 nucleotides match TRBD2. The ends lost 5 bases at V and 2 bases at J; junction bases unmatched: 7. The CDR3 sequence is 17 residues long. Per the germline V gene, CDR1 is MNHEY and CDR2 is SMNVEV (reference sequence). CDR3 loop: CASSTGLAGEHTDTQYF. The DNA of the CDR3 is TGTGCCAGCAGTACTGGACTAGCGGGGGAACACACAGATACGCAGTATTTT.

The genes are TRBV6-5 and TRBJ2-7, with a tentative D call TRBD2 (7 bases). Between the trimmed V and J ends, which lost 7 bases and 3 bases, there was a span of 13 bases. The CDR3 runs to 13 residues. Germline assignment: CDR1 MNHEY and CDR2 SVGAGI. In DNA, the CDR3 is TGTGCCAGCAAGGGGGGGAACGACTACGAGCAGTACTTC. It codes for CASKGGNDYEQYF.

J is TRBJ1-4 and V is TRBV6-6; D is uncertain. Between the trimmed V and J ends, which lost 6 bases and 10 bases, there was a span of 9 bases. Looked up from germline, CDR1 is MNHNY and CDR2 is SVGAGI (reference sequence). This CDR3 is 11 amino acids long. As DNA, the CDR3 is TGTGCCAGCAGCCGGGAGAGAAAACTGTTTTTT. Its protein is CASSRERKLFF.

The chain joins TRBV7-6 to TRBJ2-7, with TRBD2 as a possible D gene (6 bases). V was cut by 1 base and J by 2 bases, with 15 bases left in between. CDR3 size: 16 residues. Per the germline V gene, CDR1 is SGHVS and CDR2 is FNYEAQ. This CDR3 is CASSLGAGPGTYEQYF. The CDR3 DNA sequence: TGTGCCAGCAGCTTAGGTGCGGGGCCCGGGACCTACGAGCAGTACTTC.

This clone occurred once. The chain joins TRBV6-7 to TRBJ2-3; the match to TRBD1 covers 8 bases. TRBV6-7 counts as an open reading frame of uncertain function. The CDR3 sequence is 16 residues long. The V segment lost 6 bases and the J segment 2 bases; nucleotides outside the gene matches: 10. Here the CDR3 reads CASSPGQEVNTDTQYF. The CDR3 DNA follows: TGTGCCAGCAGCCCGGGACAGGAAGTAAACACAGATACGCAGTATTTT.

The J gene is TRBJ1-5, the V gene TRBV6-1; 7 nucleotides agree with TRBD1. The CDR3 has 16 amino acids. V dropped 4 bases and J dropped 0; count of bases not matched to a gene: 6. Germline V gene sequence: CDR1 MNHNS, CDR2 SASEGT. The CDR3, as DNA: TGTGCCAGCAGTGTCGAGGGGGCGGGTAGCAATCAGCCCCAGCATTTT. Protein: CASSVEGAGSNQPQHF.

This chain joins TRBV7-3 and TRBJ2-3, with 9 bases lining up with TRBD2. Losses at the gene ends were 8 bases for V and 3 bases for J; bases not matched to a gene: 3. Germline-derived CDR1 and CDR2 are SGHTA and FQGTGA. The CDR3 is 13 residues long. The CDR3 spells CASRAGGTDTQYF. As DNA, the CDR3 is TGTGCCAGCCGAGCGGGAGGAACAGATACGCAGTATTTT.

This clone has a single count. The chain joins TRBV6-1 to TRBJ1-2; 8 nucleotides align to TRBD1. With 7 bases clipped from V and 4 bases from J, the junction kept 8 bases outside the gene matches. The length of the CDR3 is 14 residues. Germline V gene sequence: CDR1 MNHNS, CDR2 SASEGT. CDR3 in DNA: TGTGCCAGCATTCCCCAGGGGGCAGGCTATGGCTACACCTTC. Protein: CASIPQGAGYGYTF.

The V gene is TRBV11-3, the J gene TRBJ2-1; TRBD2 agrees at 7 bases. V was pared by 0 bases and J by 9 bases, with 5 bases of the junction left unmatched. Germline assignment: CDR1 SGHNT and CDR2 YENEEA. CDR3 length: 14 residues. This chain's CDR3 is CASSLDGTNAEQFF. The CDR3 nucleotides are TGTGCCAGCAGCTTAGACGGGACTAATGCTGAGCAGTTCTTC.

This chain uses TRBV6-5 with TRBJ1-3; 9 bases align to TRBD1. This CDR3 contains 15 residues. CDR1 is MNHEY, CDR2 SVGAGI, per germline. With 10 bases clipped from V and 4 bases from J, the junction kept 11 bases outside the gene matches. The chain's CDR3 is CATLSGQGQGNTIYF. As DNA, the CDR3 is TGTGCCACTCTCTCCGGACAGGGGCAAGGAAACACCATATATTTT.

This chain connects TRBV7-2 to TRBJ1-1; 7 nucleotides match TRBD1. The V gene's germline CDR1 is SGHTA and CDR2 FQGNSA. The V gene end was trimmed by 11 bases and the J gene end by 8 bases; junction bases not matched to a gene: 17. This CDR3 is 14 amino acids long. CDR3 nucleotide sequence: TGTGCCTCACGGTCCGGGGCAATCAGGGGGGAAGCTTTCTTT. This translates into CASRSGAIRGEAFF.